The 20 T cell receptor beta chains in this list originate from one sample, sequenced in a study of cytomegalovirus exposure and HLA in healthy donors. The PCR employed 60 Vbeta primers together with 13 Jbeta primers. Clones were sequenced by immunoSEQ multiplex PCR, and TCRdb holds only the in-frame ones, with some missing. The table has under 140,000 clones, over 65% seen once; the top ten hold 1% to 1.5%. The sample taken for sequencing was PBMCs. Source of these receptors: a woman aged 25-40 years in good health and CMV-seronegative.

The genes are TRBV7-9 and TRBJ1-6, with TRBD1 matching 7 bases. J lost 9 bases, V lost 5 bases, and 7 bases had no gene match. Germline CDR1 and CDR2: SEHNR and FQNEAQ (reference sequence). This CDR3 is 14 amino acids long. CDR3 nucleotides: TGTGCCAGCAGCGGGACAGAGTGGGGTTCACCCCTCCACTTT. Residues: CASSGTEWGSPLHF.

J is TRBJ2-2 and V is TRBV11-2; 8 nucleotides agree with TRBD2. CDR3 length: 13 residues. Unmatched junction bases numbered 4, after V lost 4 bases and J lost 9 bases. Germline V gives CDR1 SGHAT, CDR2 FQNNGV. CDR3 in DNA: TGTGCCAGCAGCTCCGGACTAGCCAGGGAGCTGTTTTTT. As protein: CASSSGLARELFF.

CDR3 bases: TGTGCCTGGAGTGCAGGGACAGTCTATGGCTACACCTTC. This codes for CAWSAGTVYGYTF. The J gene is TRBJ1-2, the V gene TRBV30, with 7 bases matching TRBD1. CDR1 is GTSNPN and CDR2 is SVGIG in the germline V gene (reference sequence). The CDR3 has 13 amino acids. The trim removed 1 base at V and 4 bases at J, leaving 3 bases unmatched.

In its sample, this clone was seen once. This rearrangement joins TRBV9 to TRBJ2-7, with 7 bases lining up with TRBD1. The CDR3 loop spans 12 amino acids. From germline, CDR1 is SGDLS and CDR2 YYNGEE. Trimming took 3 bases from V and 7 from J; bases not matched to a gene: 4. CDR3 in DNA: TGTGCCAGCAGCGCAGGGGGTTGGGAGCAGTACTTC. This sequence encodes CASSAGGWEQYF.

The chain carries TRBV29-1 and TRBJ2-1, with 7 bases lining up with TRBD2. The V gene end was trimmed by 6 bases and the J gene end by 6 bases; junction bases not matched to a gene: 8. The CDR3 has 13 amino acids. Per the germline V gene, CDR1 is SQVTM and CDR2 is ANQGSEA. The CDR3, as DNA: TGCAGCGTGGACCCGGGACTATTCAATGAGCAGTTCTTC. It translates to CSVDPGLFNEQFF.

This chain joins TRBV4-3 and TRBJ2-1, with 8 bases fitting TRBD2. CDR3 size: 16 residues. Germline V gene sequence: CDR1 LGHNA, CDR2 YSLEER. The trim removed 1 base at V and 4 bases at J, leaving 6 bases unmatched. In nucleotides, the CDR3 is TGCGCCAGCAGCCAAGGGGCGGCGGGAGGATACAATGAGCAGTTCTTC. Its translation is CASSQGAAGGYNEQFF.

V and J are TRBV30 and TRBJ1-4; D uncertain. The V gene lost 3 bases and the J gene lost 7 bases, with 9 bases spanning the gap. There are 12 residues in the CDR3. Germline assignment: CDR1 GTSNPN and CDR2 SVGIG (reference sequence). The CDR3, as DNA: TGTGCCTGGAGGAGGGATATTGAAAAACTGTTTTTT. It codes for CAWRRDIEKLFF.

J is TRBJ2-1 and V is TRBV30; TRBD2 might be the D (5 bases). The CDR3 loop spans 13 amino acids. Germline loops: CDR1 GTSNPN, CDR2 SVGIG (reference sequence). V shed 0 bases and J shed 5 bases, with 8 bases lying between them. The CDR3 is CAWSVFGDNEQFF. The CDR3 coding sequence is TGTGCCTGGAGTGTGTTCGGGGACAATGAGCAGTTCTTC.

In this sample, this clone turned up once. The gene calls are TRBV5-4 and TRBJ1-3; D is unresolved. Deletions cut 4 bases from V and 2 bases from J, with 7 bases between. CDR1 and CDR2 from the germline V gene are SGHNT and YYREEE (reference sequence). This CDR3 region has 13 residues. The CDR3 nucleotides are TGTGCCAGCAGCCTCAGGACTGGAAACACCATATATTTT. Protein: CASSLRTGNTIYF.

The rearrangement uses TRBV6-4 and TRBJ1-6; TRBD1 might be the D (5 bases). The CDR3 extends over 15 amino acids. Germline CDR1 and CDR2: MRHNA and SNTAGT. Trimming shortened V by 4 bases and J by 9 bases, and 16 bases separated the two germline ends. CDR3 region: CASSGIGGGSSPLHF. For the CDR3, the DNA is TGTGCCAGCAGTGGGATCGGGGGAGGGTCTTCACCCCTCCACTTT.

The chain uses TRBV29-1 and TRBJ1-2; D is undetermined. V lost 5 bases and J lost 7, with 14 bases in between. The CDR3 covers 12 residues. Germline V lookup: CDR1 SQVTM, CDR2 ANQGSEA. CDR3 region: CSVQRVQTGYTF. The DNA for the CDR3 is TGCAGCGTTCAGCGGGTGCAGACTGGCTACACCTTC.

This clone was observed a single time. This chain joins TRBV7-8 and TRBJ1-2; 8 bases match TRBD1. The CDR3 has 17 residues. V shed 1 base and J 6 bases; nucleotides not matched to a gene: 13. Germline V gives CDR1 SGHVS, CDR2 FQNEAQ. CDR3 loop: CASSLGGTGQGIHGYTF. The DNA for the CDR3 is TGTGCCAGCAGCTTAGGAGGTACAGGACAGGGTATCCATGGCTACACCTTC.

This chain uses TRBV19 with TRBJ1-1; 7 bases map to TRBD1. The germline V gene has CDR1 LNHDA and CDR2 SQIVND (reference sequence). The CDR3 contains 14 residues. Trimming took 4 bases from V and 5 from J; bases not matched to a gene: 7. Here the CDR3 DNA reads TGTGCCAGTAGTAACAATCGGGACAGAACTGAAGCTTTCTTT. Protein product: CASSNNRDRTEAFF.

The rearrangement joins TRBV5-1 to TRBJ1-5, with 10 bases lining up with TRBD1. This CDR3 has 19 residues. CDR1 and CDR2 (germline): SGHRS, YFSETQ. Trimming removed 4 bases from V and 2 bases from J; junction bases left unmatched: 15. DNA for the CDR3: TGCGCCAGCAGCATCAATCTACGACAGGGGGCTAAGGGCAATCAGCCCCAGCATTTT. It yields the protein CASSINLRQGAKGNQPQHF.

The chain employs TRBV11-1 and TRBJ1-2; no reliable D call. The germline V gene encodes CDR1 SGHAT and CDR2 FQDESV (reference sequence). Trimming left V 2 bases short and J 5 bases short, with 6 bases between. There are 12 residues in the CDR3. The CDR3 here is CASSLNEYGYTF. In nucleotides, the CDR3 is TGTGCCAGCAGCTTAAATGAGTATGGCTACACCTTC.

The rearrangement joins TRBV7-2 to TRBJ1-1, with TRBD1 matching 7 bases. Losses at the gene ends were 2 bases for V and 5 bases for J; bases not matched to a gene: 11. Germline CDR1 SGHTA, CDR2 FQGNSA. The CDR3 extends over 16 amino acids. The DNA of the CDR3 is TGTGCCAGCAGCTTATGGACAGGAGTGTCGATTACTGAAGCTTTCTTT. Residues: CASSLWTGVSITEAFF.

This clone occurred once. The rearrangement joins TRBV7-8 to TRBJ2-3; TRBD2 matches 9 bases. The V gene end was trimmed by 4 bases and the J gene end by 5 bases; junction bases not matched to a gene: 7. From germline, CDR1 is SGHVS and CDR2 FQNEAQ. The CDR3 sequence is 15 residues long. CDR3 in DNA: TGTGCCAGCAGCTATAGCGGGGGCACGGGAGATACGCAGTATTTT. This encodes CASSYSGGTGDTQYF.

A single count supports this clone. This sequence joins TRBV6-5 and TRBJ2-2; 11 nucleotides line up with TRBD2. V lost 5 bases, J lost 6 bases, and 5 bases stayed unmatched. The CDR3 runs to 15 residues. CDR1 and CDR2 (germline): MNHEY, SVGAGI. CDR3 sequence reads: CASSPSGGRAGELFF. CDR3 sequence (DNA): TGTGCCAGCAGTCCTAGCGGGGGGAGGGCCGGGGAGCTGTTTTTT.

The chain recombines TRBV30 with TRBJ2-7, with D tentatively TRBD2 (6 bases). Trimming stripped 6 bases from V and 3 bases from J, with 6 bases between. Per germline, CDR1 GTSNPN and CDR2 SVGIG (reference sequence). The CDR3 length is 10 residues. In DNA form, the CDR3 reads TGTGCCTGCGGGAGCTACGAGCAGTACTTC. It encodes CACGSYEQYF.

The rearrangement uses TRBV28 and TRBJ2-7; weak D call: TRBD2 (6 bases). This CDR3 comprises 14 residues. CDR1 and CDR2 (germline): MDHEN, SYDVKM. Trimming removed 2 bases from V and 7 bases from J, with 15 bases in between. This CDR3 is CASSLGGSPKEQYF. The CDR3 coding sequence is TGTGCCAGCAGTTTAGGAGGGAGTCCAAAAGAGCAGTACTTC.